These T cell receptor beta chains were read from a single sample in a study of blood T cell repertoires in COVID-19. Only in-frame clones appear in the TCRdb table, and some are missing; sequencing was by immunoSEQ multiplex PCR. The sample lists hundreds of thousands of clones, around 85% occurring once. Sequenced: PBMCs or T cells enriched from blood (not recorded which). Receptor source: a woman in her 40s who had recovered from COVID-19. CDR3s include the opening cysteine and the closing phenylalanine or tryptophan. Fields, in order: J gene, D gene, V gene, CDR3 length, clone size, CDR3 DNA, CDR3 protein. A D gene is named only where the DNA matches it firmly. Not every row has a clone size; where given, it reads once, few, many or a size class.

J gene: TRBJ2-1
D gene: TRBD2
V gene: TRBV7-6
CDR3 length: 17
clone size: once
CDR3 DNA: TGTGCCAGCAGCCGAGGACTAGCGGGAGCGCCCCACAATGAGCAGTTCTTC
CDR3 protein: CASSRGLAGAPHNEQFF

J gene: TRBJ2-7
D gene: TRBD2
V gene: TRBV6-1
CDR3 length: 16
clone size: NA
CDR3 DNA: TGTGCCAGCAGTGATGGGACTAGCGGGAGAGGCCACGAGCAGTACTTC
CDR3 protein: CASSDGTSGRGHEQYF

J gene: TRBJ1-6
D gene: TRBD1
V gene: TRBV18
CDR3 length: 15
clone size: NA
CDR3 DNA: TGTGCCAGCTCACCCGGACAGGGTCGTAATTCACCCCTCCACTTT
CDR3 protein: CASSPGQGRNSPLHF

J gene: TRBJ2-5
D gene: NA
V gene: TRBV2
CDR3 length: 14
clone size: NA
CDR3 DNA: TGTGCCAGCAGTGAGTTGGGCAGCCAAGAGACCCAGTACTTC
CDR3 protein: CASSELGSQETQYF

J gene: TRBJ2-7
D gene: TRBD1
V gene: TRBV28
CDR3 length: 15
clone size: few
CDR3 DNA: TGTGCCAGCAGTTCTCCCGGGACAGGGGATTACGAGCAGTACTTC
CDR3 protein: CASSSPGTGDYEQYF

J gene: TRBJ2-1
D gene: NA
V gene: TRBV5-4
CDR3 length: 13
clone size: NA
CDR3 DNA: TGTGCCAGCAGCTTGACTACTGGTTCTGAGCAGTTCTTC
CDR3 protein: CASSLTTGSEQFF

J gene: TRBJ1-4
D gene: NA
V gene: TRBV5-5
CDR3 length: 15
clone size: once
CDR3 DNA: TGTGCCAGCAGCTTTCCGGGTGGAGGTGGTGAAAAACTGTTTTTT
CDR3 protein: CASSFPGGGGEKLFF

J gene: TRBJ2-5
D gene: NA
V gene: TRBV10-3
CDR3 length: 14
clone size: NA
CDR3 DNA: TGTGCCATCAGTGAGCCCCCCCCCGGGGAGACCCAGTACTTC
CDR3 protein: CAISEPPPGETQYF

J gene: TRBJ2-1
D gene: TRBD2
V gene: TRBV5-1
CDR3 length: 18
clone size: NA
CDR3 DNA: TGCGCCAGCAGCTTGGGTTTCGCGCGGGAGTACCTATACAATGAGCAGTTCTTC
CDR3 protein: CASSLGFAREYLYNEQFF

J gene: TRBJ2-3
D gene: TRBD2
V gene: TRBV3-1/TRBV3-2
CDR3 length: 17
clone size: NA
CDR3 DNA: TGTGCCAGCAGCCAAACCTCCCGGACTAGCATTGGAAATACGCAGTATTTT
CDR3 protein: CASSQTSRTSIGNTQYF

J gene: TRBJ2-7
D gene: NA
V gene: TRBV7-9
CDR3 length: 16
clone size: NA
CDR3 DNA: TGTGCCAGCAGCTTAGGCCCGGGGGTTAGCGACTACGAGCAGTACTTC
CDR3 protein: CASSLGPGVSDYEQYF

J gene: TRBJ2-1
D gene: TRBD1
V gene: TRBV18
CDR3 length: 15
clone size: NA
CDR3 DNA: TGTGCCAGCTCACGGGACAGGGCCTCCTACAATGAGCAGTTCTTC
CDR3 protein: CASSRDRASYNEQFF

J gene: TRBJ2-5
D gene: NA
V gene: TRBV21-1
CDR3 length: 14
clone size: NA
CDR3 DNA: TGTGCCACCAAGACAGGGGCAAGGAGAGAGACCCAGTACTTC
CDR3 protein: CATKTGARRETQYF

J gene: TRBJ1-2
D gene: TRBD1
V gene: TRBV7-8
CDR3 length: 16
clone size: NA
CDR3 DNA: TGTGCCAGCAGCCGAGTGCCGGGACAGCGGAACTATGGCTACACCTTC
CDR3 protein: CASSRVPGQRNYGYTF

J gene: TRBJ2-2
D gene: NA
V gene: TRBV12-3/TRBV12-4
CDR3 length: 12
clone size: NA
CDR3 DNA: TGTGCCAGCAGAACAGGGACCGGGGAGCTGTTTTTT
CDR3 protein: CASRTGTGELFF

J gene: TRBJ1-5
D gene: TRBD1
V gene: TRBV24-1
CDR3 length: 16
clone size: NA
CDR3 DNA: TGTGCCACCAGTGAGAACAGGGGAACAAGCAATCAGCCCCAGCATTTT
CDR3 protein: CATSENRGTSNQPQHF

J gene: TRBJ2-1
D gene: TRBD2
V gene: TRBV10-3
CDR3 length: 15
clone size: NA
CDR3 DNA: TGTGCCATCAGTGAGGCCTCTAGCGGGAGTAATGAGCAGTTCTTC
CDR3 protein: CAISEASSGSNEQFF

J gene: TRBJ1-1
D gene: TRBD1
V gene: TRBV18
CDR3 length: 13
clone size: NA
CDR3 DNA: TGTGCCAGCTCACCACGGGGACAGGGGGCGACTTTCTTT
CDR3 protein: CASSPRGQGATFF

J gene: TRBJ2-7
D gene: TRBD2
V gene: TRBV7-9
CDR3 length: 14
clone size: NA
CDR3 DNA: TGTGCCAGCAGAGTAGCGGGAAGCTCCTACGAGCAGTACTTC
CDR3 protein: CASRVAGSSYEQYF

J gene: TRBJ2-3
D gene: TRBD1
V gene: TRBV15
CDR3 length: 14
clone size: NA
CDR3 DNA: TGTGCCACCAGCCAGGACAGGAACACAGATACGCAGTATTTT
CDR3 protein: CATSQDRNTDTQYF

J gene: TRBJ1-2
D gene: NA
V gene: TRBV28
CDR3 length: 11
clone size: NA
CDR3 DNA: TGTGCCAGCAGTTACGGCTATGGCTACACCTTC
CDR3 protein: CASSYGYGYTF

J gene: TRBJ2-3
D gene: TRBD1
V gene: TRBV18
CDR3 length: 15
clone size: NA
CDR3 DNA: TGTGCCAGCTCAGCAAACAGGGGGTCGACAGATACGCAGTATTTT
CDR3 protein: CASSANRGSTDTQYF

J gene: TRBJ2-1
D gene: TRBD2
V gene: TRBV4-3
CDR3 length: 14
clone size: NA
CDR3 DNA: TGCGCCAGCAGCCAAGAAGCGGGGGGGCATGAGCAGTTCTTC
CDR3 protein: CASSQEAGGHEQFF

J gene: TRBJ1-4
D gene: NA
V gene: TRBV7-6
CDR3 length: 15
clone size: NA
CDR3 DNA: TGTGCCAGCAGCTTAGGGGGCCGGACTAATGAAAAACTGTTTTTT
CDR3 protein: CASSLGGRTNEKLFF

J gene: TRBJ1-4
D gene: NA
V gene: TRBV13
CDR3 length: 12
clone size: NA
CDR3 DNA: TGTGCCAGCAGCGAAGGCGGAGAAAAACTGTTTTTT
CDR3 protein: CASSEGGEKLFF

J gene: TRBJ2-7
D gene: TRBD1
V gene: TRBV4-3
CDR3 length: 15
clone size: few
CDR3 DNA: TGCGCCAGCAGCCAAGGCCGGACAGGGCTCTACGAGCAGTACTTC
CDR3 protein: CASSQGRTGLYEQYF

J gene: TRBJ2-2
D gene: NA
V gene: TRBV4-2
CDR3 length: 14
clone size: once
CDR3 DNA: TGTGCCGGACGTTGGGGGCCGAACACCGGGGAGCTGTTTTTT
CDR3 protein: CAGRWGPNTGELFF

J gene: TRBJ1-1
D gene: NA
V gene: TRBV30
CDR3 length: 11
clone size: NA
CDR3 DNA: TGTGCCTGGAGTCTAAACCGAGAAGCTTTCTTT
CDR3 protein: CAWSLNREAFF

J gene: TRBJ2-7
D gene: TRBD1
V gene: TRBV12-3/TRBV12-4
CDR3 length: 12
clone size: few
CDR3 DNA: TGTGCCAGCAGTTCGACAGGGTGGGAGCAGTACTTC
CDR3 protein: CASSSTGWEQYF

J gene: TRBJ1-1
D gene: NA
V gene: TRBV28
CDR3 length: 13
clone size: NA
CDR3 DNA: TGTGCCAGCGGGCCCGCCGGGAACACTGAAGCTTTCTTT
CDR3 protein: CASGPAGNTEAFF

J gene: TRBJ2-1
D gene: NA
V gene: TRBV20-1
CDR3 length: 14
clone size: NA
CDR3 DNA: TGCAGTGCTAGTTCGAGAGGTTCTACGATTGAGCAGTTCTTC
CDR3 protein: CSASSRGSTIEQFF

J gene: TRBJ1-2
D gene: TRBD1
V gene: TRBV19
CDR3 length: 13
clone size: NA
CDR3 DNA: TGTGCCACCCAGGGGGCGCGCGGCTATGGCTACACCTTC
CDR3 protein: CATQGARGYGYTF

J gene: TRBJ2-7
D gene: TRBD1
V gene: TRBV18
CDR3 length: 15
clone size: NA
CDR3 DNA: TGTGCCAGCTCACCTCTTGGACAGGGACGTGACGAGCAGTACTTC
CDR3 protein: CASSPLGQGRDEQYF

J gene: TRBJ1-2
D gene: NA
V gene: TRBV6-1
CDR3 length: 18
clone size: NA
CDR3 DNA: TGTGCCAGCAGTGGGGGACTTTTAAGGTCGCCAGCTAACTATGGCTACACCTTC
CDR3 protein: CASSGGLLRSPANYGYTF

J gene: TRBJ1-5
D gene: NA
V gene: TRBV3-1/TRBV3-2
CDR3 length: 14
clone size: NA
CDR3 DNA: TGTGCCAGCAGCCAAGTGACGGGGGAACAGCCCCAGCATTTT
CDR3 protein: CASSQVTGEQPQHF

J gene: TRBJ2-1
D gene: TRBD2
V gene: TRBV5-1
CDR3 length: 15
clone size: once
CDR3 DNA: TGCGCCAGCAGCTCCGGGACTAGCGGGAGCTATGAGCAGTTCTTC
CDR3 protein: CASSSGTSGSYEQFF

J gene: TRBJ2-3
D gene: TRBD2
V gene: TRBV19
CDR3 length: 17
clone size: NA
CDR3 DNA: TGTGCCAGTAGTCGCCTTGGGGCTAGCGGGAGAGGAGATACGCAGTATTTT
CDR3 protein: CASSRLGASGRGDTQYF

J gene: TRBJ2-3
D gene: TRBD2
V gene: TRBV24-1
CDR3 length: 16
clone size: once
CDR3 DNA: TGTGCCACCAGTGATTTAGGAGCGGGAGTTAAAGATACGCAGTATTTT
CDR3 protein: CATSDLGAGVKDTQYF

J gene: TRBJ2-1
D gene: NA
V gene: TRBV11-2
CDR3 length: 13
clone size: NA
CDR3 DNA: TGTGCCAGCAGTCTTAGCGGCTACAATGAGCAGTTCTTC
CDR3 protein: CASSLSGYNEQFF

J gene: TRBJ2-1
D gene: TRBD2
V gene: TRBV11-2
CDR3 length: 15
clone size: NA
CDR3 DNA: TGTGCCAGCAGCTTAAAACTAGCGGGGGACTATGAGCAGTTCTTC
CDR3 protein: CASSLKLAGDYEQFF

J gene: TRBJ1-3
D gene: TRBD1
V gene: TRBV28
CDR3 length: 16
clone size: few
CDR3 DNA: TGTGCCAGCAGTTTTGTAGGGGGCGCGGCTGGAAACACCATATATTTT
CDR3 protein: CASSFVGGAAGNTIYF

J gene: TRBJ1-1
D gene: NA
V gene: TRBV30
CDR3 length: 14
clone size: NA
CDR3 DNA: TGTGCCTGGACCCTAGGGGCCTCGGACACTGAAGCTTTCTTT
CDR3 protein: CAWTLGASDTEAFF

J gene: TRBJ1-6
D gene: TRBD1
V gene: TRBV27
CDR3 length: 17
clone size: once
CDR3 DNA: TGTGCCAGCAGTTTATTGGGTCAGGGGGCGTCACATTCACCCCTCCACTTT
CDR3 protein: CASSLLGQGASHSPLHF

J gene: TRBJ1-1
D gene: TRBD1
V gene: TRBV7-2
CDR3 length: 15
clone size: NA
CDR3 DNA: TGTGCCAGCAGCCTCCACCCCGGACAGGGCACTGAAGCTTTCTTT
CDR3 protein: CASSLHPGQGTEAFF

J gene: TRBJ2-7
D gene: TRBD2
V gene: TRBV5-4
CDR3 length: 13
clone size: NA
CDR3 DNA: TGTGCCAGCAGTTATAGCGGGAGCTACGAGCAGTACTTC
CDR3 protein: CASSYSGSYEQYF

J gene: TRBJ1-4
D gene: TRBD1
V gene: TRBV6-1
CDR3 length: 18
clone size: once
CDR3 DNA: TGTGCCAGCAGTGTAAGGGACAGAACGATCGATTGGAGTGAAAAACTGTTTTTT
CDR3 protein: CASSVRDRTIDWSEKLFF

J gene: TRBJ1-1
D gene: NA
V gene: TRBV2
CDR3 length: 12
clone size: NA
CDR3 DNA: TGTGCCAGCAGTGGACAAGTCTTTGGGGCTTTCTTT
CDR3 protein: CASSGQVFGAFF

J gene: TRBJ2-1
D gene: NA
V gene: TRBV28
CDR3 length: 13
clone size: NA
CDR3 DNA: TGTGCCAGCGGGGGACTTTTTCACAATGAGCAGTTCTTC
CDR3 protein: CASGGLFHNEQFF

J gene: TRBJ2-5
D gene: TRBD2
V gene: TRBV7-9
CDR3 length: 14
clone size: NA
CDR3 DNA: TGTGCCAGCAGTACAGCGGGAGGGCCAGAGACCCAGTACTTC
CDR3 protein: CASSTAGGPETQYF

J gene: TRBJ1-4
D gene: NA
V gene: TRBV5-1
CDR3 length: 14
clone size: NA
CDR3 DNA: TGCGCCAGCAGCTTGGGAGGGGGTAATGAAAAACTGTTTTTT
CDR3 protein: CASSLGGGNEKLFF

J gene: TRBJ1-2
D gene: NA
V gene: TRBV27
CDR3 length: 14
clone size: few
CDR3 DNA: TGTGCCAGCAGTTTATCCGGACTGGACTATGGCTACACCTTC
CDR3 protein: CASSLSGLDYGYTF

J gene: TRBJ1-3
D gene: NA
V gene: TRBV5-5
CDR3 length: 13
clone size: NA
CDR3 DNA: TGTGCCAGCAGTTCGGGGGACCTACACACCATATATTTT
CDR3 protein: CASSSGDLHTIYF

J gene: TRBJ2-5
D gene: TRBD2
V gene: TRBV2
CDR3 length: 16
clone size: once
CDR3 DNA: TGTGCCAGCAGTGAAGGGACTAGCGGGAGACGAGAGACCCAGTACTTC
CDR3 protein: CASSEGTSGRRETQYF